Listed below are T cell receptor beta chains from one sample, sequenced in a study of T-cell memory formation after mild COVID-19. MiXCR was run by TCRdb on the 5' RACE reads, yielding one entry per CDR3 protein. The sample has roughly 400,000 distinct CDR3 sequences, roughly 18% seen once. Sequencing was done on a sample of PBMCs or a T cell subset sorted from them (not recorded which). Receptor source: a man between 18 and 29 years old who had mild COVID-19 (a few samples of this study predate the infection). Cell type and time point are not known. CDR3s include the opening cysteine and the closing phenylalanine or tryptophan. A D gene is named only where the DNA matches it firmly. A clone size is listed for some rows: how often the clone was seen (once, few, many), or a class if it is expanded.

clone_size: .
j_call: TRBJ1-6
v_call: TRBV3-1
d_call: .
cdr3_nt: TGTGCCAGCAGCCACGGTACCGAAGGAGTCGGCAGTTCACCCCTCCACTTT
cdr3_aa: CASSHGTEGVGSSPLHF

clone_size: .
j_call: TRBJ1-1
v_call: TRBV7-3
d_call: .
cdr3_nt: TGTGCCAGCAGCTTAACACTCGGAGGCAGTGAAGCTTTCTTT
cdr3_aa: CASSLTLGGSEAFF

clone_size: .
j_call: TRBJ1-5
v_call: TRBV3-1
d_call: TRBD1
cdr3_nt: TGTGCCAGCAGCCAGGACAGGGGGTCTCAGCCCCAGCATTTT
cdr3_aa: CASSQDRGSQPQHF

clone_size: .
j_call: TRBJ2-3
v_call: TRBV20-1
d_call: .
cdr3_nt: TGCAGTGCTAGATCCCGGCCGAGCACAGATACGCAGTATTTT
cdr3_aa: CSARSRPSTDTQYF

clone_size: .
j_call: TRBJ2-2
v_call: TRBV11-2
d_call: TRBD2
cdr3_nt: TGTGCCAGCAGTCCCGGGGGGGCTGTGAACACCGGGGAGCTGTTTTTT
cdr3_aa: CASSPGGAVNTGELFF

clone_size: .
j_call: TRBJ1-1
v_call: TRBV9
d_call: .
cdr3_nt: TGTGCCAGCAGTAATCAGTTGAACACTGAAGCTTTCTTT
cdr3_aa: CASSNQLNTEAFF

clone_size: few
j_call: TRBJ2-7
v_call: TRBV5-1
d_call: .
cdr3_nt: TGCGCCAGCAGCTCCCTTGACGGGGCCTACGAGCAGTACTTC
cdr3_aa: CASSSLDGAYEQYF

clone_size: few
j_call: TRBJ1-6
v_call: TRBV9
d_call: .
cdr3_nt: TGTGCCAGCAGCGTAGGGGGCAGGCATTCACCCCTCCACTTT
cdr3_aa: CASSVGGRHSPLHF

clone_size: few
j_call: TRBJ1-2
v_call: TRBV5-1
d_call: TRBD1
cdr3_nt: TGCGCCAGCAGCTCGCAACAGGGGGCGGATGGCTACACCTTC
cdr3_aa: CASSSQQGADGYTF

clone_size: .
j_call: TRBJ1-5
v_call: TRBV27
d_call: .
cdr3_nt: TGTGCCAGCAGCCCGCATCAGCACCAGCATTTT
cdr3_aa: CASSPHQHQHF

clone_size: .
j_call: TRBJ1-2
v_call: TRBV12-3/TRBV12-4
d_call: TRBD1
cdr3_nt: TGTGCCAGCAGACGACAGGGAGGAAACTATGGCTACACCTTC
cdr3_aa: CASRRQGGNYGYTF

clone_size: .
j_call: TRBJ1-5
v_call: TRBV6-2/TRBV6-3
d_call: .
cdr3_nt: TGTGCCAGCAGCTTTGGCGTAGGACGGGGACATCTTAGCAATCAGCCCCAGCATTTT
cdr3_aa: CASSFGVGRGHLSNQPQHF

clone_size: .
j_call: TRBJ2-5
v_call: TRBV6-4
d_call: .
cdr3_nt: TGTGCCAGCAGTGACTCTGCAACTTCGGGGACCCAGTACTTC
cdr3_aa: CASSDSATSGTQYF

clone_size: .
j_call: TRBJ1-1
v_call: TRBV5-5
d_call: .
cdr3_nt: TGTGCCAGCAGCCTTTGGACAGAGGGTACTGAAGCTTTCTTT
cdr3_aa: CASSLWTEGTEAFF

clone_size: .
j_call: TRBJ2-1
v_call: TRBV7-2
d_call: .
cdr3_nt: TGTGCCAGCAGCTTAGGGGGGACCCAGAATGAGCAGTTCTTC
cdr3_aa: CASSLGGTQNEQFF

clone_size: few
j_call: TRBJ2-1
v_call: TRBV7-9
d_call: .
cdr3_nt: TGTGCCAGCAGCGGCCTTCAGGGGTTCTCCTACAATGAGCAGTTCTTC
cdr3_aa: CASSGLQGFSYNEQFF

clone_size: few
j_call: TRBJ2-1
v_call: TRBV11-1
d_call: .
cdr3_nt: TGTGCCAGCAGCACAGCAGGGTACTATGGGAATGAGCAGTTCTTC
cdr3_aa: CASSTAGYYGNEQFF

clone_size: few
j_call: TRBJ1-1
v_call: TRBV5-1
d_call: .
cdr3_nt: TGCGCCAGCAGCTTGGTAGGGTCAATGAACACTGAAGCTTTCTTT
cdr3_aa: CASSLVGSMNTEAFF

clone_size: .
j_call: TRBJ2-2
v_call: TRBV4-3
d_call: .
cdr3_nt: TGCGCCAGCAGCCAAGATCGTGTGAGGCGAAGTACTTTGAACACCGGGGAGCTGTTTTTT
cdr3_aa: CASSQDRVRRSTLNTGELFF

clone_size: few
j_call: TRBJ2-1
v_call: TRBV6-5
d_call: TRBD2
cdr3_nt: TGTGCCAGCAGTTCCGGACTAGCGATAAGAGGAGCGGATGAGCAGTTCTTC
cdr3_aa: CASSSGLAIRGADEQFF

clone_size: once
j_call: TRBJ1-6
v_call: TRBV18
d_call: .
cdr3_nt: TGTGCCAGCTCACCACCCGCAGGCCATAATTCACCCCTCCACTTT
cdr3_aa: CASSPPAGHNSPLHF

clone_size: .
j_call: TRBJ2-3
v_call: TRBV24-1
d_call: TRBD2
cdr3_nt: TGTGCCACCATCCCAGCGGGACCCACAGATACGCAGTATTTT
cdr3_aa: CATIPAGPTDTQYF

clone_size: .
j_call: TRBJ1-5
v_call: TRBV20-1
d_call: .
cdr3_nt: TGCAGTGCTATCGTGGGGGGGGGCAATCAGCCCCAGCATTTT
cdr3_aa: CSAIVGGGNQPQHF

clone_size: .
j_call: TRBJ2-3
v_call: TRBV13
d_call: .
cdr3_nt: TGTGCCAGCAGCCCCCTCGTGGTGAAAACCAGTCCCACAGATACGCAGTATTTT
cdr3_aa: CASSPLVVKTSPTDTQYF

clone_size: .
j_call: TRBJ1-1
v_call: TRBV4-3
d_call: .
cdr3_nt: TGCGCCAGCAGCCAAGACGTGGCGAACACTGAAGCTTTCTTT
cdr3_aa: CASSQDVANTEAFF

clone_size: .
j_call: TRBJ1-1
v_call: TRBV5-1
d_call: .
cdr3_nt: TGCGCCAGCAGCGGGGTCGGTGACACTGAAGCTTTCTTT
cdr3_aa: CASSGVGDTEAFF

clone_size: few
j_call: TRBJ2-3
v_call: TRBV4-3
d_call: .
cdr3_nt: TGCGCCAGCAGCCAAGGACCCCAGAGCACAGATACGCAGTATTTT
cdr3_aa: CASSQGPQSTDTQYF

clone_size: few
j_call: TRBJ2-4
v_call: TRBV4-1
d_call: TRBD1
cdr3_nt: TGCGCCAGCAGCCTACGTACCGGGACAGAAAACATTCAGTACTTC
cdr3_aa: CASSLRTGTENIQYF